Listed here are 8 T cell receptor beta chains from one sample, sequenced in a study of early T cells in non-severe SARS-CoV-2 infection. Each CDR3 protein is one row after TCRdb ran MiXCR on the 5' RACE reads. The data hold tens of thousands of distinct CDR3 sequences, with about 7.7% observed a single time. The sample consisted of whole blood, taken at baseline. All receptors derive from an adult who was a healthcare worker with PCR-confirmed SARS-CoV-2 infection or an uninfected control (not recorded which).

This clonotype was observed at least ten times. This chain uses TRBV7-3 with TRBJ2-2; D is possibly TRBD2 (6 bases). The CDR3 contains 16 residues. Trimming pared 5 bases from V and 4 bases from J, leaving 17 bases between. CDR1 SGHTA and CDR2 FQGTGA come from the germline V gene. CDR3: CASSPSATAGTGELFF. The DNA for the CDR3 is TGTGCCAGCAGCCCTTCAGCGACAGCGGGCACCGGGGAGCTGTTTTTT.

This clonotype was recorded at least ten times. The CDR3 sequence: CASELQETQYF. CDR3 sequence (DNA): TGTGCCAGCGAGCTTCAAGAGACCCAGTACTTC. The chain has TRBV2 and TRBJ2-5, with no clear D. V was trimmed by 8 bases and J by 2 bases, leaving 6 bases between them. Germline CDR1 is SNHLY and CDR2 is FYNNEI. The CDR3 has 11 amino acids.

This clonotype has only a few counts. DNA of the CDR3: TGCGCCAGCAGCTTGGCCGGAGGGCTCGAGCAGTACTTC. Translating it yields CASSLAGGLEQYF. The rearrangement links TRBV5-1 to TRBJ2-7, with a tentative D call TRBD2 (6 bases). The CDR3 covers 13 residues. Germline CDR1 is SGHRS and CDR2 is YFSETQ. V was clipped by 0 bases and J by 6 bases, with 10 bases between them.

Only a few counts were recorded for this clonotype. This chain connects TRBV20-1 to TRBJ1-1; D unresolved. The CDR3 length is 15 residues. Germline lookup yields CDR1 DFQATT and CDR2 SNEGSKA (reference sequence). Trimming shortened V by 1 base and J by 1 base, and 13 bases separated the two germline ends. The CDR3, as DNA: TGCAGTGCTAGAGTTTACGAAGCTGCGAACACTGAAGCTTTCTTT. Translating it yields CSARVYEAANTEAFF.

This clonotype was found many times. The chain couples TRBV29-1 to TRBJ1-1; TRBD1 is a possible D gene (5 bases). The CDR3 is 14 amino acids. V lost 8 bases and J 3 bases, leaving 19 bases between the germline ends. Germline lookup yields CDR1 SQVTM and CDR2 ANQGSEA. CDR3 DNA sequence: TGCAGCACCGAGGGGAGAGGGGAGGACACTGAAGCTTTCTTT. As protein: CSTEGRGEDTEAFF. Full variable domain (outside the CDR3, taken from reference TRBV29-1 and TRBJ1-1): SAVISQKPSRDICQRGTSLTIQCQVDSQVTMMFWYRQQPGQSLTLIATANQGSEATYESGFVIDKFPISRPNLTFSTLTVSNMSPEDSSIYLCSTEGRGEDTEAFFGQGTRLTVV.

This clonotype was recorded at least ten times. This rearrangement joins TRBV21-1 to TRBJ2-4; TRBD1 is taken as the D call from the table, unchecked against the DNA. TRBV21-1 represents a pseudogene. The CDR3 is 20 amino acids. The CDR3 DNA sequence: TGTGCCAGCAGCAAAGTATGGCCAGTGGGGCTCGTTCGAGCCAAAAACATTCAGTACTTC. Its translation is CASSKVWPVGLVRAKNIQYF.

The rearrangement uses TRBV25-1 and TRBJ1-2, with no clear D. Germline CDR1 and CDR2: MGHDK and SYGVNS. V was clipped by 4 bases and J by 5 bases, with 11 bases between them. The CDR3 contains 13 residues. The CDR3 protein is CASSGGTVYGYTF. The CDR3 DNA is TGTGCCAGCAGTGGTGGAACAGTTTATGGCTACACCTTC.

This rearrangement joins TRBV29-1 to TRBJ2-7, with TRBD2 as a possible D gene (6 bases). From germline, CDR1 is SQVTM and CDR2 ANQGSEA. The germline V and J ends were trimmed by 5 bases and 6 bases, with 17 bases remaining between them. The CDR3 has 13 amino acids. The CDR3 DNA sequence: TGCAGCGTTACTAGCAGTTCCCCCGGCGAGCAGTACTTC. Amino acid sequence: CSVTSSSPGEQYF.